The text below deals with one T cell receptor beta chain. Compared with germline, one end of the junction differs, possibly owing to a read error. Patients picked for sequencing had shown CD8+CD57+ cell expansion detected by flow cytometry. This entry belongs to a study of CD8+CD57+ T cells in acquired aplastic anemia. The germline CDR1 and CDR2 sequences are SGHTA and FQGTGA. The CDR3 runs 17 residues. Profiles of TCR beta VDJ and CDR3 were generated from a genomic DNA template. TCRdb re-called the reads through MiXCR, storing one row per CDR3 protein. The table has under 350,000 distinct CDR3 sequences, 45% to 65% seen once.

The V call is TRBV7-3, the J call TRBJ2-5; 13 nucleotides agree with TRBD2. This clonotype originated in a human donor with aplastic anemia. The specimen sequenced was sorted CD4+, CD8+, or CD8+CD57+ T cells (not recorded which) from PBMCs. DNA for the CDR3: TGCGCCAGCAGCCGGGTACTAGCGGGGGGGCTACGAGAGACCCAGTACTTC. Its protein is CASSRVLAGGLRETQYF. The full variable domain, rest sourced from reference TRBV7-3 and TRBJ2-5, is GAGVSQTPSNKVTEKGKYVELRCDPISGHTALYWYRQSLGQGPEFLIYFQGTGAADDSGLPNDRFFAVRPEGSVSTLKIQRTERGDSAVYLCASSRVLAGGLRETQYFGPGTRLLVL.